A single T cell receptor (beta chain) is shown here with its context. In the source study's methods: Cell counts per sample came from amplifying reference gene primers. The data were produced by immunoSEQ multiplex PCR, yet TCRdb's version contains in-frame clones alone and is incomplete. The V and J calls and clone size come from that table; D and trimming were worked out from the DNA. The sample shows roughly 70,000 clones, over 85% of them seen only once. The sample is drawn from a study of blood T cell repertoires in COVID-19. As for the study in general: The origin of the acute and convalescent COVID-19 samples was the United States, Italy and Spain. From T cells, B-cell-depleted T cells, or PBMCs came the material, which was cDNA or gDNA.

This CDR3 contains 15 residues. Germline CDR1 reads LNHDA; CDR2 reads SQIVND (reference sequence). V was pared by 5 bases and J by 5 bases, with 18 bases between. This chain links TRBV19 with TRBJ2-5; TRBD1 might be the D (6 bases). Sequences were obtained from peripheral blood. This receptor was identified in a man between 60 and 70 years old with acute or convalescent COVID-19. In DNA, the CDR3 is TGTGCCAGTAGTCCAACCACAGGGACCGGGGAGACCCAGTACTTC. Translating gives CASSPTTGTGETQYF.